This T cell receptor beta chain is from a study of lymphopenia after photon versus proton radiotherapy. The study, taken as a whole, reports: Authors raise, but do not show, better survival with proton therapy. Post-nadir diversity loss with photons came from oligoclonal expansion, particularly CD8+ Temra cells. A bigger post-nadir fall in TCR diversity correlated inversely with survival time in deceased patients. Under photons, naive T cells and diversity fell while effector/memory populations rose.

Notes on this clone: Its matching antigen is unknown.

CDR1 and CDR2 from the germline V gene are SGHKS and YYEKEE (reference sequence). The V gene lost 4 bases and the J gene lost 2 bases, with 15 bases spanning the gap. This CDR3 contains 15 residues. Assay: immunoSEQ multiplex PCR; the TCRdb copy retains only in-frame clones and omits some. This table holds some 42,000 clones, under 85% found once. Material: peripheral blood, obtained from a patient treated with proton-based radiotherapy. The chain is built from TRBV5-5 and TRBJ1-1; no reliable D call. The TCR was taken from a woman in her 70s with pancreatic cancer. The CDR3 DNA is TGTGCCAGCAGCGCCTTCCCCATCCTCAACACTGAAGCTTTCTTT. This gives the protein CASSAFPILNTEAFF.